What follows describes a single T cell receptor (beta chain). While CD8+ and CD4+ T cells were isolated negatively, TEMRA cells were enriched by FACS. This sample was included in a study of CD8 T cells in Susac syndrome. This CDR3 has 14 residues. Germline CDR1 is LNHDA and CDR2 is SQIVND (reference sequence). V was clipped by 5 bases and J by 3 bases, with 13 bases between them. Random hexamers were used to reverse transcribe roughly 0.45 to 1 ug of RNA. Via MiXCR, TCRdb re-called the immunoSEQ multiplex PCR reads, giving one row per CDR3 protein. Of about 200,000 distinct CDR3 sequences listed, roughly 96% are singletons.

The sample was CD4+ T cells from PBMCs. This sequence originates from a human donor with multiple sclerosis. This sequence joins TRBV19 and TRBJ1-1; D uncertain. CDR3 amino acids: CASSPGWADTEAFF. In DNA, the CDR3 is TGTGCCAGTAGTCCCGGGTGGGCGGACACTGAAGCTTTCTTT.